The 30 T cell receptor beta chains below all came from one sample that was sequenced in a study of control samples from healthy donors and cancer patients. Assay: immunoSEQ multiplex PCR; the TCRdb copy retains only in-frame clones and omits some. Here the sample spans 120,000 to 150,000 clones, 89% being singletons. The specimen was blood. These receptors were taken from a man aged 25 to 45 in good health.

The chain carries TRBV5-1 and TRBJ1-1; D remains unclear. Trimming removed 7 bases at V and 11 bases at J, with 18 bases between. The CDR3 runs 12 residues. The germline gives CDR1 SGHRS, CDR2 YFSETQ. The CDR3: CASQLSTGEAFF. The CDR3 DNA reads TGCGCCAGCCAGCTATCGACTGGGGAGGCTTTCTTT.

This chain uses TRBV27 with TRBJ1-6; TRBD1 might be the D (5 bases). This CDR3 has 14 residues. V was clipped by 2 bases and J by 10 bases, with 12 bases between them. CDR1 and CDR2 (germline): MNHEY, SMNVEV (reference sequence). The CDR3 reads CASSLVGAESPLHF. As DNA, the CDR3 is TGTGCCAGCAGTTTAGTAGGGGCGGAATCACCCCTCCACTTT.

This sequence joins TRBV11-2 and TRBJ2-5, with a weak D call TRBD2 (7 bases). The CDR3 is made up of 16 amino acids. The germline V gene has CDR1 SGHAT and CDR2 FQNNGV. Trimming removed 0 bases from V and 5 bases from J, with 16 bases in between. The CDR3 DNA is TGTGCCAGCAGCTTAGATTCAAGGGGGGGGGCGGAGACCCAGTACTTC. Translating it yields CASSLDSRGGAETQYF.

The genes are TRBV10-3 and TRBJ2-5; TRBD2 is a possible D gene (6 bases). Germline CDR1 and CDR2: ENHRY and SYGVKD. The CDR3 is made up of 12 amino acids. V lost 8 bases and J 3 bases, leaving 10 bases between the germline ends. The DNA of the CDR3 is TGTGCCATCGGGACTTTTGAAGAGACCCAGTACTTC. It encodes CAIGTFEETQYF.

This chain joins TRBV6-5 and TRBJ2-5; TRBD2 agrees at 7 bases. The V segment lost 2 bases and the J segment 1 base; nucleotides outside the gene matches: 1. Germline lookup yields CDR1 MNHEY and CDR2 SVGAGI. This CDR3 region has 14 residues. CDR3 sequence: CASSYRTSQETQYF. For the CDR3, the DNA is TGTGCCAGCAGTTACAGGACTAGCCAAGAGACCCAGTACTTC.

This clone was picked up a small number of times. V usage is TRBV5-6 and J usage is TRBJ1-6; D may be TRBD1 (6 bases). The CDR3 is 14 amino acids. Germline CDR1 SGHDT, CDR2 YYEEEE. Trimming shortened V by 0 bases and J by 8 bases, and 9 bases separated the two germline ends. The CDR3 protein is CASSLDREYSPLHF. CDR3 coding DNA: TGTGCCAGCAGCTTGGACAGGGAGTATTCACCCCTCCACTTT.

This chain connects TRBV20-1 to TRBJ1-6, with D possibly TRBD1 on 6 matching bases. V was trimmed by 3 bases and J by 6 bases, leaving 15 bases between them. This CDR3 has 15 amino acids. Per the germline V gene, CDR1 is DFQATT and CDR2 is SNEGSKA (reference sequence). The CDR3 reads CSASAGQGFNSPLHF. In nucleotides, the CDR3 is TGCAGTGCTAGTGCAGGCCAGGGGTTTAATTCACCCCTCCACTTT.

The rearrangement links TRBV5-1 to TRBJ2-1; D is undetermined. Germline V CDR1 and CDR2: SGHRS, YFSETQ. The V end lost 1 base, the J end lost 1 base, and 3 bases lay between the germline ends. The CDR3 sequence is 13 residues long. CDR3 DNA: TGCGCCAGCAGCTTGTGGTCCTACAATGAGCAGTTCTTC. Encoded protein: CASSLWSYNEQFF.

This rearrangement joins TRBV19 to TRBJ1-2; 12 positions match TRBD1. Looked up from germline, CDR1 is LNHDA and CDR2 is SQIVND (reference sequence). This CDR3 is 18 amino acids long. The trim removed 4 bases at V and 4 bases at J, leaving 13 bases unmatched. The CDR3 reads CASSRAWDRGRGSYGYTF. CDR3 nucleotide sequence: TGTGCCAGTAGTAGGGCTTGGGACAGGGGGCGCGGAAGCTATGGCTACACCTTC.

The chain combines TRBV30 with TRBJ1-1, with TRBD1 matching 9 bases. V shed 3 bases, J shed 4 bases, and the junction held 6 bases outside the gene matches. Germline V gives CDR1 GTSNPN, CDR2 SVGIG (reference sequence). The CDR3 is 14 residues long. DNA of the CDR3: TGTGCCTGGAGGCTACGGGACAGGGTCACTGAAGCTTTCTTT. The encoded protein is CAWRLRDRVTEAFF. Variable domain in full (rest from reference TRBV30 and TRBJ1-1): SQTIHQWPATLVQPVGSPLSLECTVEGTSNPNLYWYRQAAGRGLQLLFYSVGIGQISSEVPQNLSASRPQDRQFILSSKKLLLSDSGFYLCAWRLRDRVTEAFFGQGTRLTVV.

This clone was counted once. The genes are TRBV24-1 and TRBJ2-1; tentative D call: TRBD2 (6 bases). The CDR3 loop spans 15 amino acids. Trimming removed 1 base at V and 5 bases at J, with 11 bases between. Germline-derived CDR1 and CDR2 are KGHDR and SFDVKD. CDR3 sequence (DNA): TGTGCCACCAGTGATTTCGGGGGACCTAACAATGAGCAGTTCTTC. This gives the protein CATSDFGGPNNEQFF.

The rearrangement uses TRBV11-2 and TRBJ2-5, with no clear D. CDR1 is SGHAT and CDR2 is FQNNGV in the germline V gene. The CDR3 has 11 residues. The V end lost 1 base, the J end lost 5 bases, and 2 bases lay between the germline ends. CDR3 DNA: TGTGCCAGCAGCTTAGCGGAGACCCAGTACTTC. Protein product: CASSLAETQYF.

This sequence joins TRBV7-8 and TRBJ2-7, with D tentatively TRBD2 (5 bases). Germline V gene sequence: CDR1 SGHVS, CDR2 FQNEAQ. Trimming shortened V by 4 bases and J by 8 bases, and 24 bases separated the two germline ends. The length of the CDR3 is 16 residues. The CDR3 here is CASSSRLVGGRLQQYF. In DNA, the CDR3 is TGTGCCAGCAGCTCCCGTTTGGTGGGCGGGCGCTTACAGCAGTACTTC.

This clone was seen a single time. This chain joins TRBV5-4 and TRBJ1-2; 8 bases agree with TRBD1. The J segment lost 6 bases and the V segment lost 4 bases, leaving 5 bases of the junction unmatched. The CDR3 extends over 13 amino acids. The V gene's germline CDR1 is SGHNT and CDR2 YYREEE (reference sequence). CDR3 protein: CASSRDRGNGYTF. In DNA form, the CDR3 reads TGTGCCAGCAGCCGCGACAGGGGCAATGGCTACACCTTC.

The V call is TRBV19, the J call TRBJ2-2; 7 nucleotides match TRBD1. Germline V gives CDR1 LNHDA, CDR2 SQIVND (reference sequence). CDR3 length: 15 residues. Trimming took 10 bases from V and 2 from J; bases not matched to a gene: 10. CDR3 nucleotide sequence: TGTGCCACCGACCCTAGGGGGCGTAACACCGGGGAGCTGTTTTTT. Protein product: CATDPRGRNTGELFF.

V usage is TRBV11-3 and J usage is TRBJ2-3; TRBD1 might be the D (5 bases). The CDR3 has 13 residues. Germline CDR1 SGHNT, CDR2 YENEEA. Deletions cut 5 bases from V and 8 bases from J, with 14 bases between. The chain's CDR3 is CASSQNQGGTQYF. CDR3 sequence (DNA): TGTGCCAGCAGCCAGAATCAGGGTGGTACGCAGTATTTT.

The V and J genes are TRBV25-1 and TRBJ2-7; 10 bases map to TRBD1. Trimming at V came to 4 bases and at J to 4 bases, leaving 10 bases not matched to a gene. Germline-derived CDR1 and CDR2 are MGHDK and SYGVNS. The CDR3 consists of 16 residues. CDR3 coding DNA: TGTGCCAGCAGTGTCGCGCGGGACAGGGGTCAGTACGAGCAGTACTTC. It yields the protein CASSVARDRGQYEQYF.

The J gene is TRBJ2-1, the V gene TRBV19; possibly TRBD1 or TRBD2 for D (5 bases each). CDR1 and CDR2 from the germline V gene are LNHDA and SQIVND (reference sequence). The CDR3 spans 16 residues. Trimming took off 5 bases at V and 4 bases at J, with 18 bases between the two ends. CDR3 sequence reads: CASSPGTIETYNEQFF. The CDR3 DNA is TGTGCCAGTAGTCCCGGGACGATTGAGACTTACAATGAGCAGTTCTTC.

The chain uses TRBV5-1 and TRBJ2-7; D perhaps matches TRBD1 (5 bases). The CDR3 totals 17 residues. Germline CDR1 reads SGHRS; CDR2 reads YFSETQ. V was shortened by 0 bases and J by 1 base, with 17 bases between the two germline ends. This chain's CDR3 is CASSLAGRAALSYEQYF. The CDR3 DNA sequence: TGCGCCAGCAGCTTGGCGGGCAGGGCAGCCCTGTCCTACGAGCAGTACTTC.

Only one count was recorded for this clone. The V and J genes are TRBV7-9 and TRBJ1-1; 9 positions agree with TRBD1. There are 15 residues in the CDR3. The V and J ends lost 3 bases and 5 bases, in that order; junction bases with no gene match: 7. Germline CDR1 is SEHNR and CDR2 is FQNEAQ (reference sequence). The CDR3: CASSLTGTGSTEAFF. In DNA, the CDR3 is TGTGCCAGCAGCTTGACCGGGACAGGGAGTACTGAAGCTTTCTTT.

The J gene is TRBJ1-6, the V gene TRBV18, with TRBD1 as a possible D gene (5 bases). Between the trimmed V and J ends, which lost 0 bases and 9 bases, there was a span of 12 bases. The CDR3 contains 15 residues. CDR1 and CDR2 (germline): KGHSH, LQKENI. The CDR3 region is CASSPPVAGPSPLHF. CDR3 coding DNA: TGTGCCAGCTCACCACCGGTTGCAGGGCCTTCACCCCTCCACTTT. Based on the CDR3 plus reference TRBV18 and TRBJ1-6, the full variable domain is NAGVMQNPRHLVRRRGQEARLRCSPMKGHSHVYWYRQLPEEGLKFMVYLQKENIIDESGMPKERFSAEFPKEGPSILRIQQVVRGDSAAYFCASSPPVAGPSPLHFGNGTRLTVT.

This chain joins TRBV19 and TRBJ1-6; D ambiguous. Per germline, CDR1 LNHDA and CDR2 SQIVND (reference sequence). V lost 0 bases and J 5 bases, leaving 11 bases between the germline ends. The CDR3 spans 16 residues. The CDR3 bases are TGTGCCAGTAGTATAGAAGCCTACAGTAATAATTCACCCCTCCACTTT. This encodes CASSIEAYSNNSPLHF.

The chain couples TRBV2 to TRBJ1-5; D is unclear. V lost 5 bases and J 6 bases, leaving 11 bases between the germline ends. The germline CDR1 and CDR2 sequences are SNHLY and FYNNEI. This CDR3 contains 13 residues. The CDR3 bases are TGTGCCAGCAGTCCGAGGGTGGGTCAGCCCCAGCATTTT. Translation: CASSPRVGQPQHF.

The chain employs TRBV7-9 and TRBJ2-7; D possibly corresponds to TRBD1 (6 bases). The germline V and J ends were trimmed by 5 bases and 2 bases, with 13 bases remaining between them. The length of the CDR3 is 14 residues. Per the germline V gene, CDR1 is SEHNR and CDR2 is FQNEAQ (reference sequence). DNA for the CDR3: TGTGCCAGCAGCCAGGGGTTGCAGACCTACGAGCAGTACTTC. This encodes CASSQGLQTYEQYF.

V gene TRBV7-9 combines with J gene TRBJ2-2; perhaps TRBD1 as D (6 bases). Germline V gene data show CDR1 as SEHNR and CDR2 as FQNEAQ (reference sequence). V gave up 5 bases and J gave up 6 bases, with 13 bases separating them. The CDR3 loop spans 14 amino acids. In DNA form, the CDR3 reads TGTGCCAGCAGCCAAAAACAGGGATCCGGGGAGCTGTTTTTT. Protein: CASSQKQGSGELFF.

The chain recombines TRBV6-5 with TRBJ1-1; possibly TRBD1 for D (5 bases). This CDR3 contains 14 residues. The germline V gene encodes CDR1 MNHEY and CDR2 SVGAGI. Trimming stripped 5 bases from V and 13 bases from J, with 23 bases between. CDR3 in amino acids: CASSRTATTGQGFF. The CDR3 DNA reads TGTGCCAGCAGTCGAACAGCCACCACCGGTCAGGGTTTCTTT.

The chain carries TRBV3-1 (or the pseudogene TRBV3-2) and TRBJ1-1, with 7 positions matching TRBD1. CDR1 LGHDT and CDR2 YNNKEL come from the germline V gene (reference sequence). V gave up 5 bases and J gave up 1 base; unmatched junction bases: 4. This CDR3 is 14 amino acids long. CDR3 amino acids: CASSLRTGNTEAFF. DNA for the CDR3: TGTGCCAGCAGCTTACGGACAGGGAACACTGAAGCTTTCTTT.

V and J are TRBV27 and TRBJ2-7; tentatively, D is TRBD2 (7 bases). The V and J ends lost 6 bases and 2 bases respectively, with 14 bases between them. There are 14 residues in the CDR3. Germline V gene sequence: CDR1 MNHEY, CDR2 SMNVEV (reference sequence). DNA of the CDR3: TGTGCCAGCAGGAGGGGGGAGGGCACCTACGAGCAGTACTTC. Protein: CASRRGEGTYEQYF.

V and J are TRBV15 and TRBJ2-7; D remains unclear. The CDR3 length is 15 residues. Trimming took 0 bases from V and 1 from J, leaving 10 bases between them. Germline V lookup: CDR1 LNHNV, CDR2 YYDKDF (reference sequence). The CDR3 reads CATSRDLGRSYEQYF. CDR3 bases: TGTGCCACCAGCAGAGATCTAGGACGATCCTACGAGCAGTACTTC.

The chain recombines TRBV4-1 with TRBJ2-1; 7 nucleotides agree with TRBD1. V was pared by 0 bases and J by 8 bases, with 7 bases of the junction left unmatched. Germline-derived CDR1 and CDR2 are MGHRA and YSYEKL. The CDR3 runs to 15 residues. This CDR3 is CASSQDGRGKDEQFF. The CDR3 bases are TGCGCCAGCAGCCAAGATGGCAGGGGGAAGGATGAGCAGTTCTTC.